This TCR beta chain was documented in a study of T cells after posttransplantation cyclophosphamide. General study findings and limits: Later post-transplant blood repertoires were often dominated by donor CD8+ memory clones. Blood and skin or GI T cell repertoires showed limited TRB overlap. Recipient CMV seropositivity and CMV reactivation strongly tracked TRB clonality.

Sampled 1 year posttransplant, controls received myeloablative marrow transplants, methotrexate and a calcineurin inhibitor. Clones were sequenced by immunoSEQ multiplex PCR, and TCRdb holds only the in-frame ones, with some missing. This repertoire shows approximately 5,100 clones, approximately 70% found once; its top ten account for 53%. As for this clone: What it recognizes is unknown.

This TCR came from a female patient in her forties or fifties who received an allogeneic stem cell transplant from an unrelated donor, was CMV-positive, and had acute and chronic GVHD. Some T cells may possibly be graft donor cells. Sequenced here: PBMCs, sampled roughly 320 days after allogeneic stem cell transplant with calcineurin inhibitor and methotrexate.

The CDR3 region has the DNA TGTGCCAGCTCACCAGTTACGGGTGCTGGGGCCAACGTCCTGACTTTC. Amino acid sequence: CASSPVTGAGANVLTF. This chain links TRBV18 with TRBJ2-6; the D is unclear. V lost 2 bases and J lost 2, with 10 bases in between. The CDR3 length is 16 residues. Germline loops: CDR1 KGHSH, CDR2 LQKENI.